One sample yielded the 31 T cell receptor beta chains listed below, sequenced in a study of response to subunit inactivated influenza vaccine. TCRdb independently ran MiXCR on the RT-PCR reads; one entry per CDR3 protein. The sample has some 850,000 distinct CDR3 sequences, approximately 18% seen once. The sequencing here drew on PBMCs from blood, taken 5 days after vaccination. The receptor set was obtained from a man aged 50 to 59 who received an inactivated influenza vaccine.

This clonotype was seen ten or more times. CDR3 DNA: TGCGCCAGCAGCTTTATGGGACGGACCTCCACAGATACGCAGTATTTT. Protein sequence: CASSFMGRTSTDTQYF. The chain has TRBV5-1 and TRBJ2-3; D is possibly TRBD1 or TRBD2 (5 bases each). The CDR3 consists of 16 residues. Germline values: CDR1 SGHRS, CDR2 YFSETQ. V lost 2 bases and J lost 2, with 15 bases in between.

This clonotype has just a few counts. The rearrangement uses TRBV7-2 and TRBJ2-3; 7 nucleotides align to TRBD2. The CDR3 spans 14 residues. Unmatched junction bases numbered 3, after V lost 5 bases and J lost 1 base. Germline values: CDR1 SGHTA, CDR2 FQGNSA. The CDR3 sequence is CASSTSEGTDTQYF. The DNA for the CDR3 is TGTGCCAGCAGCACTAGCGAGGGCACAGATACGCAGTATTTT.

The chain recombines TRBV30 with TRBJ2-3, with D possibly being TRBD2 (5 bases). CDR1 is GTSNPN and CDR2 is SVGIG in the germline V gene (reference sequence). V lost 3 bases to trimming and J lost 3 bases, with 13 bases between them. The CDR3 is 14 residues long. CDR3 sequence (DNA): TGTGCCTGGAGGGACGGACTCCGGACAGATACGCAGTATTTT. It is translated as CAWRDGLRTDTQYF.

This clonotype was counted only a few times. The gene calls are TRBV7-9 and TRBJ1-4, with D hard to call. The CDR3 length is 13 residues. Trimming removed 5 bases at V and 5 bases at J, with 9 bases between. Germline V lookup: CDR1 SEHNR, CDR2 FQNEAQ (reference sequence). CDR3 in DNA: TGTGCCAGCAGCCGGGTATTAAATGAAAAACTGTTTTTT. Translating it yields CASSRVLNEKLFF. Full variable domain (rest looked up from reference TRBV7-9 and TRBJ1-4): DTGVSQNPRHKITKRGQNVTFRCDPISEHNRLYWYRQTLGQGPEFLTYFQNEAQLEKSRLLSDRFSAERPKGSFSTLEIQRTEQGDSAMYLCASSRVLNEKLFFGSGTQLSVL.

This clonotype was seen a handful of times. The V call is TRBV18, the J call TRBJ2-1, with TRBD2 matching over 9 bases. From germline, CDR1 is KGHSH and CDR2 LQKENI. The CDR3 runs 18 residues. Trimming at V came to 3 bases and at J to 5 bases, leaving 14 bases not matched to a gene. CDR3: CASSPQRGGGAVNNEQFF. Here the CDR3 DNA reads TGTGCCAGCTCACCTCAACGAGGCGGGGGGGCTGTTAACAATGAGCAGTTCTTC.

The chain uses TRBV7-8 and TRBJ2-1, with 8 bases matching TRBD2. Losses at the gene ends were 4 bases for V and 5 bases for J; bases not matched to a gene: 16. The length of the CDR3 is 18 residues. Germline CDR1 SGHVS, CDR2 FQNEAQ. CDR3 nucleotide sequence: TGTGCCAGCAGCTCCGGGAAGTTAGCGGGAAAGGTTGACAATGAGCAGTTCTTC. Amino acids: CASSSGKLAGKVDNEQFF.

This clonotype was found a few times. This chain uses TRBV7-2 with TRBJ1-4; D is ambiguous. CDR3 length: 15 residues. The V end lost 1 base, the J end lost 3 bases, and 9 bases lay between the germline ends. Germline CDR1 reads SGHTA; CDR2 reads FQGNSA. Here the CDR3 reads CASSLVVGANEKLFF. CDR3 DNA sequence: TGTGCCAGCAGCTTAGTGGTGGGCGCTAATGAAAAACTGTTTTTT.

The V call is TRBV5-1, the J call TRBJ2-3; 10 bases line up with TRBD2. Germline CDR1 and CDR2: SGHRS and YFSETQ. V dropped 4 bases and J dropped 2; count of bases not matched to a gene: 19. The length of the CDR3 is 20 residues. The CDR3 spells CASSPLSGRLLAGPTDTQYF. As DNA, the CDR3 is TGCGCCAGCAGCCCCCTAAGTGGACGGCTACTAGCGGGGCCCACAGATACGCAGTATTTT.

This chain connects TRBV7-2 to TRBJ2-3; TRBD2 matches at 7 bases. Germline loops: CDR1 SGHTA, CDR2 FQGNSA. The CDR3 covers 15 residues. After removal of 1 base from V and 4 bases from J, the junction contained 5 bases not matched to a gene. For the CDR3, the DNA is TGTGCCAGCAGCTTAGTGCGGGGGAGGGCAGATACGCAGTATTTT. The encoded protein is CASSLVRGRADTQYF.

The CDR3 spells CSAAFGEQYF. CDR3 coding DNA: TGCAGTGCCGCATTTGGGGAGCAGTACTTC. The genes are TRBV20-1 and TRBJ2-7; D uncertain. This CDR3 is 10 amino acids long. Germline lookup yields CDR1 DFQATT and CDR2 SNEGSKA (reference sequence). The V end lost 6 bases, the J end lost 7 bases, and 10 bases lay between the germline ends.

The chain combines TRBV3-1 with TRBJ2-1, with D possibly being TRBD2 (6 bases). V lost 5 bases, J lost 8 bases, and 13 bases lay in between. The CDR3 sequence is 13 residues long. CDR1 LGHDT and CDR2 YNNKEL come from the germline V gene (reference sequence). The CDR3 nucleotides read TGTGCCAGCAGCTACCACCGGGACTATGAGCAGTTCTTC. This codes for CASSYHRDYEQFF.

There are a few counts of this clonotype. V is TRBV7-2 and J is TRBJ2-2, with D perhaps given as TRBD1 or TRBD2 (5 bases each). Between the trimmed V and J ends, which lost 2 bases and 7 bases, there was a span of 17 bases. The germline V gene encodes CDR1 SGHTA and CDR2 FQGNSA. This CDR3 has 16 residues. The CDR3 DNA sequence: TGTGCCAGCAGCTTATCCTCTCTGGGGGTGGGCGGGGAGCTGTTTTTT. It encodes CASSLSSLGVGGELFF.

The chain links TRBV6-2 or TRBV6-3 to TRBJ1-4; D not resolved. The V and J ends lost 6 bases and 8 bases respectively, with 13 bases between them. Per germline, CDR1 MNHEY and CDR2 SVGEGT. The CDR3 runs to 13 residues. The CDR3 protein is CASSHRTSEKLFF. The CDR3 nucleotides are TGTGCCAGCAGCCATCGGACGTCCGAAAAACTGTTTTTT.

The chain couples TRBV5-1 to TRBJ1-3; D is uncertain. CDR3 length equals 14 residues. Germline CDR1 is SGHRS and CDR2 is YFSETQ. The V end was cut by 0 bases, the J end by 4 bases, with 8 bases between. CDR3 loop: CASSLGEIGNTIYF. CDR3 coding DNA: TGCGCCAGCAGCTTGGGGGAAATCGGAAACACCATATATTTT.

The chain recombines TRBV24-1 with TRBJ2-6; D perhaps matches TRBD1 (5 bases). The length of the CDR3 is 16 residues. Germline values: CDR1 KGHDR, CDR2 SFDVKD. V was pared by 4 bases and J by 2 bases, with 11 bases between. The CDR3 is CATSDPRGPGANVLTF. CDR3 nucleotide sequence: TGTGCCACCAGTGACCCTAGGGGTCCTGGGGCCAACGTCCTGACTTTC.

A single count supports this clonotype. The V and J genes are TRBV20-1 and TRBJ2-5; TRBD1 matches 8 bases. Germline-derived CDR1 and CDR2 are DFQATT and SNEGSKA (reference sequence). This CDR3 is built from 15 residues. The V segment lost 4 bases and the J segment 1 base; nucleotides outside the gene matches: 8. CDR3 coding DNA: TGCAGTGCTACTCAGACCGGGACAGGCCAAGAGACCCAGTACTTC. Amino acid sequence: CSATQTGTGQETQYF.

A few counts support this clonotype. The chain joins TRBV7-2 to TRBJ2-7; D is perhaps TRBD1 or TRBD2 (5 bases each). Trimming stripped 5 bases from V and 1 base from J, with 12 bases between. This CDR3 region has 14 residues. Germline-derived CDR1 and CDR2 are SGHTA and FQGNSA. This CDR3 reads CASSPSPGSYEQYF. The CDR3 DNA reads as TGTGCCAGCAGCCCTAGCCCAGGGTCCTACGAGCAGTACTTC.

The CDR3 protein is CSVADDTIYF. CDR3 sequence (DNA): TGCAGCGTTGCGGACGACACCATATATTTT. The chain couples TRBV29-1 to TRBJ1-3; no clear D gene. The ends were cut back, 4 bases at V and 8 bases at J, with 6 bases in the middle. Germline lookup yields CDR1 SQVTM and CDR2 ANQGSEA. This CDR3 is built from 10 residues.

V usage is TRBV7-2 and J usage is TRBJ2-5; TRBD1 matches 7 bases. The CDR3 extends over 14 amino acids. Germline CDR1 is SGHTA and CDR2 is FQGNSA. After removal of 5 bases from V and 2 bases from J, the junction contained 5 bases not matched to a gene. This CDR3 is CASSSRDRQETQYF. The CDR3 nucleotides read TGTGCCAGCAGCAGCCGGGACAGACAAGAGACCCAGTACTTC.

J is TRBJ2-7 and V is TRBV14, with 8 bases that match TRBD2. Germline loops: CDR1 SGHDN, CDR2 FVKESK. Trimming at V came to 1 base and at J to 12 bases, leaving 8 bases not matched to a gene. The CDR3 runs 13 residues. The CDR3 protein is CASSQVAGRGGYF. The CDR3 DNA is TGTGCCAGCAGCCAAGTTGCCGGGAGGGGTGGGTACTTC. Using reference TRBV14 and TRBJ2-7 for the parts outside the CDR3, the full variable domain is EAGVTQFPSHSVIEKGQTVTLRCDPISGHDNLYWYRRVMGKEIKFLLHFVKESKQDESGMPNNRFLAERTGGTYSTLKVQPAELEDSGVYFCASSQVAGRGGYFGPGTRLTVT.

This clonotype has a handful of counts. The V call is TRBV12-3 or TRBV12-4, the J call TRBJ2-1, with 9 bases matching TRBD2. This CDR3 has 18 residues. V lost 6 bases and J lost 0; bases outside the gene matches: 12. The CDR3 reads CASSHGLAGPSSYNEQFF. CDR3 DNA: TGTGCCAGCAGCCACGGCCTAGCGGGGCCGAGCTCCTACAATGAGCAGTTCTTC.

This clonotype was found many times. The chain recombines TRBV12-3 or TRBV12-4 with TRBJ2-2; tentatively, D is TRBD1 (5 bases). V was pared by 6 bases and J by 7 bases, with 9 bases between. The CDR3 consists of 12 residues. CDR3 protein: CASSLTDGELFF. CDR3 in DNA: TGTGCCAGCAGCTTGACAGACGGGGAGCTGTTTTTT.

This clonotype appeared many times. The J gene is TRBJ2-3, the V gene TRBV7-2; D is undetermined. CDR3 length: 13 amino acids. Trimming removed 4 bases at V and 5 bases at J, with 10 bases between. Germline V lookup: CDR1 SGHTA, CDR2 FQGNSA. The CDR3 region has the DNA TGTGCCAGCAGCTCAGGACCTTTAGATACGCAGTATTTT. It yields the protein CASSSGPLDTQYF.

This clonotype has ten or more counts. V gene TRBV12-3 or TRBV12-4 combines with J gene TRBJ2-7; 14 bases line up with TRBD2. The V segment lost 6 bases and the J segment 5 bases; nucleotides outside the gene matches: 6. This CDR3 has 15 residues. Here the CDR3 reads CASRETSGRAHEQYF. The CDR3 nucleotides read TGTGCCAGCAGAGAGACTAGCGGGAGGGCCCACGAGCAGTACTTC.

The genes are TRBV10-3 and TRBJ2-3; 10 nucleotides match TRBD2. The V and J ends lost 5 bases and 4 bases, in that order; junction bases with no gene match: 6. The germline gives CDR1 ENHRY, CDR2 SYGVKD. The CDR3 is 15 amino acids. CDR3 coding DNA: TGTGCCATCAGTCAAAGGACTAGCGGTCCAGATACGCAGTATTTT. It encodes CAISQRTSGPDTQYF.

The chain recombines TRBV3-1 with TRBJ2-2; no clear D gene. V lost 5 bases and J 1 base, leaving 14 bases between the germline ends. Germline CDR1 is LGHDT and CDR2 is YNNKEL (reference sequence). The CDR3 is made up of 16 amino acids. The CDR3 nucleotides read TGTGCCAGCAGCGAGTCTGGCATCCGGAACACCGGGGAGCTGTTTTTT. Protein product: CASSESGIRNTGELFF.

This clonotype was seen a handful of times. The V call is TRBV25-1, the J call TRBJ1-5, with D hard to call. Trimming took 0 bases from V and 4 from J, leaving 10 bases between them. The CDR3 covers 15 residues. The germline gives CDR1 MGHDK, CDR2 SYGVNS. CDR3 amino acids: CASSEYGFGNQPQHF. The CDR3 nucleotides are TGTGCCAGCAGTGAATATGGATTCGGTAATCAGCCCCAGCATTTT.

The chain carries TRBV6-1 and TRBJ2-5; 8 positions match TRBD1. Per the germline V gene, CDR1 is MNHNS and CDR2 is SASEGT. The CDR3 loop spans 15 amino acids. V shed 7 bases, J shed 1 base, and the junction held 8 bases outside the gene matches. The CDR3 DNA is TGTGCCAGCAAGCGGTCAACAGGGGGCCAAGAGACCCAGTACTTC. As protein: CASKRSTGGQETQYF.

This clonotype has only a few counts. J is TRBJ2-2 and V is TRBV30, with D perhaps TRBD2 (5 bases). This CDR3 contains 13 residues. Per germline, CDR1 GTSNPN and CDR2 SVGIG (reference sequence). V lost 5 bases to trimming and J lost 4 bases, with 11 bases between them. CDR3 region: CAWLGRGTGELFF. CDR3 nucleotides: TGTGCCTGGTTGGGGAGAGGCACCGGGGAGCTGTTTTTT. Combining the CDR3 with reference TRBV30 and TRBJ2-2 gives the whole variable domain SQTIHQWPATLVQPVGSPLSLECTVEGTSNPNLYWYRQAAGRGLQLLFYSVGIGQISSEVPQNLSASRPQDRQFILSSKKLLLSDSGFYLCAWLGRGTGELFFGEGSRLTVL.

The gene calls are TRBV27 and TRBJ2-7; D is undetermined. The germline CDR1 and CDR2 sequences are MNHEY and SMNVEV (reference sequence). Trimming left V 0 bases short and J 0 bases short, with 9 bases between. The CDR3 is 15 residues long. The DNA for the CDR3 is TGTGCCAGCAGTTTATCGCCGGCAAGCTCCTACGAGCAGTACTTC. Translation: CASSLSPASSYEQYF.

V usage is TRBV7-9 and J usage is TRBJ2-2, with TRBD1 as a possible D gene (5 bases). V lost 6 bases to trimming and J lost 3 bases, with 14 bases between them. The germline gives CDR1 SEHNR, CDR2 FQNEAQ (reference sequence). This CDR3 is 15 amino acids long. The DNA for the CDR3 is TGTGCCAGCAGGCATGGACAAAACCACACCGGGGAGCTGTTTTTT. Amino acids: CASRHGQNHTGELFF.